Sequencing of this T cell receptor beta chain was carried out in a study of shared clonotypes between healthy human individuals (dated by TCRdb to about 2020). Some background on the complete study: The cohort comprised a couple of women and three men aged 18 to 49 years. Different laboratories and diverse techniques were used to prepare libraries and sequence TCR repertoires, to increase sequencing depth and limit assay-specific biases. Between about 0.8 and 9 billion PBMCs per donor were obtained by leukapheresis. To estimate repertoire size and how much clonotype sharing occurs between individuals, the study deeply sequenced the blood TCR repertoires of about five healthy adults. For each donor, CD4 naive and CD4 memory were each run on three plates, CD8 naive on two plates, and CD8 memory on one plate.

TCR CDR3 regions were amplified from genomic DNA by multiplex PCR using the deep immunoSEQ assay. Extracted genomic DNA from each cell subset was spread evenly across all wells of several immunoSEQ 96-well plates, with each plate serving as a replicate. Each replicate PCR for sorted subsets received roughly 0.2 ug genomic DNA, equal to about 29,000 T cell genomes. Purified libraries were quantified with a Qubit 3.0 fluorometer, sized on a Bioanalyzer 2100, and re-quantified with the KAPA Library Quantification kit. A separate single-read 150-cycle Illumina NextSeq 550 flow cell was used to sequence each immunoSEQ 96-well plate. For the original study's pipeline: Because the immunoSEQ output held only junctional sequences and lacked quality scores, the filtering could not match the filtering applied to full-length reads. To assign V/J genes and CDR3, sequences were annotated against IMGT germline references using PyIR, a Python wrapper for IgBLAST v1.9. Reads were filtered out if the reads had weak V/J assignments (E-value above 1e-6), no CDR3, stop codons, out-of-frame junctions, or ambiguous translated residues. A V3J clonotype was defined by an identical inferred V gene, J gene, and CDR3 amino acid sequence. To compute the percentage overlap between repertoires, the number of shared unique clonotypes was divided by the size of the smaller repertoire. Richness of each repertoire was evaluated using RTK rarefaction, the Chao1 estimator, and Recon v2.1 estimates of unobserved clonotypes. For all TCRbeta clonotypes obtained by the gDNA method from a handful of donors, generation probabilities were computed with OLGA. Not all clones reach the TCRdb copy of this immuneACCESS table, which keeps in-frame sequences only. Checked studies attribute under half of the gap to unresolved V genes and leave the rest unexplained. Clonal size and the V and J genes are those of that table, whereas D and trimming came from the DNA. The sample includes millions of clones, with roughly 94% observed a single time. The ten largest clones take up 0.13% of the sample.

Overall results and qualifications from the work: Sampling was limited to blood, and TCR repertoires in tissue likely differ from TCR repertoires in blood. Higher generation probabilities were observed for clonotypes shared by all four sorted-subset donors than for non-shared clonotypes. Across a few donors, approximately 4.9% of naive CD4, approximately 4% of naive CD8, 2.3% of memory CD4, and approximately 0.4% of memory CD8 clonotypes were shared. Larger estimated clonotype richness was generally found for naive subsets than for memory subsets. Because the study included a small number of donors, the genetic and exposure-history diversity represented was limited. Rarefaction of sorted-subset datasets indicated incomplete sequencing despite the large sequencing depth. Based on pairwise subsampling, the degree of clonotype sharing among donors was expected to be affected by sequencing depth.

A word on this clone: The antigen it recognizes is unknown. Qualities for individual bases were not recorded, and no much larger clone is one base off.

Healthy HIV-negative adults with no recently reported acute infections or vaccinations were included as donors. Every donor was a Caucasian adult living in Nashville, Tennessee, USA. CD4+ T cells were enriched by magnetic negative selection; naive cells were then positively selected on CD45RA, and the negative fraction formed the memory subset. After blood collection by leukapheresis, PBMCs were isolated using Ficoll-Histopaque density gradient centrifugation and then cryopreserved in the vapor phase of liquid nitrogen. Analytical flow cytometry was used to check the purity and quantity of each magnetically sorted T cell population. Genomic DNA was isolated from every sorted fraction and measured by UV absorbance on a Nanodrop 2000c. The TCR sequence derives from a young man in good health. Material for sequencing was naive CD4+ T cells sorted from blood. The cell subset or site label here, explained by the study, means: CD45RA+ positively selected.

The CDR3 reads as follows: CASSPPPSGHQEQFF. The sequenced DNA is TGTGCCAGCTCACCACCGCCTAGCGGGCACCAGGAGCAGTTCTTC. The chain is made from TRBV18 and TRBJ2-1, with TRBD2 identical over 8 junction bases. Including the terminal cysteine and phenylalanine, the CDR3 comprises 15 residues. The entry retains the CDR3 DNA only, 45 bases that are in frame from base 1. CDR1 and CDR2 are read off the germline V gene as KGHSH and LQKENI. V is cut back by 0 bases and J by 10 bases, with 8 bases in the junction unmatched.